One and the same sample provided the 25 T cell receptor beta chains below, sequenced in a study of blood T cells in healthy people across ages. Using a J-beta primer mix together with a sample-barcoded 5' primer, a second PCR was run for about 6 to 12 cycles. Using its own MiXCR run on the 5' RACE reads, TCRdb lists one record per CDR3 protein. The table lists approximately 810,000 distinct CDR3 sequences, more than 25% of them singletons. The specimen sequenced was blood. Receptor source: a woman aged 80 or older in good health.

This clonotype was picked up a small number of times. A read error may explain this, as a much larger clone is one base away. The rearrangement joins TRBV27 to TRBJ2-6, with D perhaps matching TRBD1 (5 bases). Looked up from germline, CDR1 is MNHEY and CDR2 is SMNVEV (reference sequence). The CDR3 spans 13 residues. This chain's CDR3 is CASKSTGANVRTF. CDR3 coding DNA: TGTGCCAGCAAAAGTACTGGGGCCAACGTCCGGACTTTC.

There are many counts of this clonotype. The chain combines TRBV20-1 with TRBJ2-3; TRBD2 matches at 14 bases. After removal of 6 bases from V and 0 bases from J, the junction contained 8 bases not matched to a gene. Germline CDR1 DFQATT, CDR2 SNEGSKA (reference sequence). The length of the CDR3 is 17 residues. CDR3 sequence (DNA): TGCAGTGCGGGCCGGACTAGCGGGGGGATGAGCACAGATACGCAGTATTTT. Encoded protein: CSAGRTSGGMSTDTQYF.

The chain combines TRBV12-3 or TRBV12-4 with TRBJ2-4; either TRBD1 or TRBD2 may fit D (5 bases each). Near its end, the DNA agrees better with TRBJ2-7, so the J call may be wrong. The CDR3 is made up of 14 amino acids. In DNA, the CDR3 is TGTGCCAGCACCGGGGACCTTAGCTCCTACGAGCAGTACTTC. Translation gives CASTGDLSSYEQYF.

In its sample, this clonotype was seen many times. V gene TRBV27 combines with J gene TRBJ1-1; 9 bases line up with TRBD1. The CDR3 extends over 15 amino acids. V lost 6 bases, J lost 4 bases, and 9 bases stayed unmatched. The germline V gene encodes CDR1 MNHEY and CDR2 SMNVEV (reference sequence). Here the CDR3 DNA reads TGTGCCAGCAGACACAGACAGGGGGAGGGCACTGAAGCTTTCTTT. This sequence encodes CASRHRQGEGTEAFF.

About this clonotype: A much larger clone differs by one base, so this may be a read error. In DNA, the CDR3 is TGCGCCAGCAATCCAGGACAGGCGAACCAAGAGGCCCAGTACTTC. Translating it yields CASNPGQANQEAQYF. This chain connects TRBV5-1 to TRBJ2-5, with 7 bases matching TRBD1. The CDR3 loop spans 15 amino acids. Germline V gives CDR1 SGHRS, CDR2 YFSETQ.

This clonotype has at least ten counts. The chain is built from TRBV24-1 and TRBJ2-1; D perhaps matches TRBD2 (5 bases). CDR3 length: 13 amino acids. Per the germline V gene, CDR1 is KGHDR and CDR2 is SFDVKD. Trimming shortened V by 3 bases and J by 9 bases, and 11 bases separated the two germline ends. The CDR3 nucleotides read TGTGCCACCAGTGATCCCCTAGCCCTTGAGCAGTTCTTC. Its protein product is CATSDPLALEQFF.

This clonotype was seen only a few times. The chain recombines TRBV30 with TRBJ1-2; D gene unclear. The CDR3 consists of 19 residues. Germline CDR1 GTSNPN, CDR2 SVGIG (reference sequence). Trimming removed 3 bases from V and 4 bases from J, with 30 bases in between. The CDR3 bases are TGTGCCTGGAGCGACCGTCGGCAAGGGAGGGCCCTAGGAGGCTATGGCTACACCTTC. It yields the protein CAWSDRRQGRALGGYGYTF. The full variable domain, in which reference TRBV30 and TRBJ1-2 provide the parts outside the CDR3, is SQTIHQWPATLVQPVGSPLSLECTVEGTSNPNLYWYRQAAGRGLQLLFYSVGIGQISSEVPQNLSASRPQDRQFILSSKKLLLSDSGFYLCAWSDRRQGRALGGYGYTFGSGTRLTVV.

This clonotype was seen ten or more times. CDR3 loop: CASSLVAGPSSTEAFF. DNA for the CDR3: TGCGCCAGCAGCTTGGTTGCAGGCCCTTCGAGCACTGAAGCTTTCTTT. This sequence joins TRBV5-1 and TRBJ1-1, with D unresolved. This CDR3 spans 16 amino acids. V gave up 0 bases and J gave up 4 bases, with 16 bases separating them. Per the germline V gene, CDR1 is SGHRS and CDR2 is YFSETQ.

The V and J genes are TRBV12-3 or TRBV12-4 and TRBJ1-2, with 9 bases identical to TRBD1. The CDR3 runs 15 residues. The junction had 8 bases not matched to a gene; V was cut back by 5 bases and J by 4 bases. CDR3 sequence: CASSVQGAYGYGYTF. CDR3 DNA: TGTGCCAGCAGTGTACAGGGGGCTTACGGCTATGGCTACACCTTC.

This clonotype was observed at least ten times. The CDR3 loop reads CSARGFQGDQPQHF. CDR3 sequence (DNA): TGCAGTGCTAGAGGTTTTCAGGGAGATCAGCCCCAGCATTTT. The rearrangement uses TRBV20-1 and TRBJ1-5; D perhaps matches TRBD1 (5 bases). With 1 base removed from V and 5 bases from J, the gap between germline ends came to 12 bases. Germline lookup yields CDR1 DFQATT and CDR2 SNEGSKA (reference sequence). This CDR3 has 14 amino acids.

This clonotype was picked up a small number of times. The chain carries TRBV20-1 and TRBJ1-2; maybe TRBD1 (6 bases). CDR1 is DFQATT, CDR2 SNEGSKA, per germline (reference sequence). The CDR3 is 13 amino acids. V was shortened by 1 base and J by 4 bases, with 10 bases between the two germline ends. This chain's CDR3 is CSARAGQIYGYTF. CDR3 in DNA: TGCAGTGCTAGAGCCGGACAGATCTATGGCTACACCTTC.

As concerns this clonotype: A clone one base away is much larger, so this may be a read error. The chain has TRBV12-3 or TRBV12-4 and TRBJ2-3; 7 positions match TRBD2. This CDR3 contains 17 residues. The trim removed 0 bases at V and 1 base at J, leaving 7 bases unmatched. The CDR3 DNA reads as TGTGCCAGCAGTTTAGCGGGGGGGACCTCTGGCACAGATACGCAGTATTTT. Translated, it gives CASSLAGGTSGTDTQYF.

Many counts were recorded for this clonotype. The V and J genes are TRBV6-2 or TRBV6-3 and TRBJ2-3, with TRBD2 identical over 7 bases. Germline V gene sequence: CDR1 MNHEY, CDR2 SVGEGT. This CDR3 has 14 residues. Trimming took 7 bases from V and 3 from J; bases not matched to a gene: 7. The chain's CDR3 is CASTTTGGTDTQYF. The CDR3 nucleotides are TGTGCCAGCACCACAACGGGGGGAACAGATACGCAGTATTTT.

Many counts were recorded for this clonotype. The chain joins TRBV24-1 to TRBJ2-1; 7 nucleotides line up with TRBD1. The CDR3 has 12 amino acids. In germline, CDR1 is KGHDR, CDR2 SFDVKD. J lost 12 bases, V lost 4 bases, and 5 bases had no gene match. CDR3 in amino acids: CATSDSKGAQFF. The DNA of the CDR3 is TGTGCCACCAGTGACTCTAAGGGGGCGCAGTTCTTC.

This clonotype has a count of ten or more. V gene TRBV7-2 combines with J gene TRBJ1-1, with 9 bases identical to TRBD1. The junction had 4 bases not matched to a gene; V was cut back by 1 base and J by 7 bases. Germline-derived CDR1 and CDR2 are SGHTA and FQGNSA. The CDR3 length is 14 residues. This chain's CDR3 is CASSLGQGQGEAFF. DNA for the CDR3: TGTGCCAGCAGCTTAGGACAGGGACAGGGTGAAGCTTTCTTT.

The sample holds a few counts of this clonotype. The chain uses TRBV5-6 and TRBJ2-1, with D maybe TRBD2 (5 bases). Trimming shortened V by 4 bases and J by 4 bases, and 18 bases separated the two germline ends. Germline-derived CDR1 and CDR2 are SGHDT and YYEEEE. This CDR3 contains 16 residues. For the CDR3, the DNA is TGTGCCAGCAGCAACCTCCTTGGAGGCACATACAATGAGCAGTTCTTC. Its translation: CASSNLLGGTYNEQFF. Complete variable domain (other parts from reference TRBV5-6 and TRBJ2-1): DAGVTQSPTHLIKTRGQQVTLRCSPKSGHDTVSWYQQALGQGPQFIFQYYEEEERQRGNFPDRFSGHQFPNYSSELNVNALLLGDSALYLCASSNLLGGTYNEQFFGPGTRLTVL.

The rearrangement joins TRBV5-1 to TRBJ2-5; D uncertain. V lost 0 bases to trimming and J lost 3 bases, with 9 bases between them. CDR1 and CDR2 from the germline V gene are SGHRS and YFSETQ. This CDR3 has 14 amino acids. The CDR3 nucleotides read TGCGCCAGCAGCTTGGCCGGATTTAAAGAGACCCAGTACTTC. It yields the protein CASSLAGFKETQYF.

The chain carries TRBV28 and TRBJ2-5; D may be TRBD1 or TRBD2 (5 bases each). The better agreement between TRBJ2-7 and the DNA end casts doubt on the J call. The germline CDR1 and CDR2 sequences are MDHEN and SYDVKM. The CDR3 is made up of 13 amino acids. As DNA, the CDR3 is TGTGCCAGCAGTTCGGGACCTATCCCCGAGCAGTACTTC. This translates into CASSSGPIPEQYF.

This clonotype was seen a handful of times. A much larger clone is a single base away; this may be a read error. The chain couples TRBV12-3 or TRBV12-4 to TRBJ2-6, with D tentatively TRBD1 (6 bases). The CDR3 is 17 residues long. CDR3 amino acids: CASSLTGIYSGANVRTF. The CDR3 coding sequence is TGTGCCAGCAGTTTAACAGGGATCTACTCTGGGGCCAACGTCCGGACTTTC.

This clonotype was seen ten or more times. This CDR3 reads CASSDTGVTQYF. As DNA, the CDR3 is TGTGCCAGCAGTGATACGGGGGTGACCCAGTACTTC. The genes are TRBV2 and TRBJ2-5; a possible D gene is TRBD2 (6 bases). V was cut by 3 bases and J by 7 bases, with 9 bases left in between. CDR3 length equals 12 residues. From germline, CDR1 is SNHLY and CDR2 FYNNEI.

This clonotype has a handful of counts. Germline is not matched at one junction end, which may reflect a read error. The chain uses TRBV5-1 and TRBJ1-5; D is ambiguous. CDR1 SGHRS and CDR2 YFSETQ come from the germline V gene. The CDR3 has 15 residues. The DNA of the CDR3 is TGCGCCAGCAGCTTGGCCGGAGATAGCAATCAGCCCCGGCATTTT. Translating it yields CASSLAGDSNQPRHF.

This clonotype was observed a few times. CDR3 sequence reads: CASSPLAGVVAFF. The CDR3 DNA reads as TGCGCCAGCAGCCCCTTGGCAGGGGTGGTAGCTTTCTTT. The chain recombines TRBV5-1 with TRBJ1-1, with a possible D match to TRBD1 (6 bases). This CDR3 spans 13 amino acids. V lost 4 bases and J 10 bases, leaving 17 bases between the germline ends. CDR1 and CDR2 from the germline V gene are SGHRS and YFSETQ.

In this sample, this clonotype turned up a few times. This rearrangement joins TRBV20-1 to TRBJ1-1; D is perhaps TRBD1 (5 bases). Germline V CDR1 and CDR2: DFQATT, SNEGSKA (reference sequence). Trimming took off 3 bases at V and 2 bases at J, with 10 bases between the two ends. This CDR3 is built from 13 residues. The CDR3 region has the DNA TGCAGTGCTAGGACAGAAAGAAACACTGAAGCTTTCTTT. Its translation: CSARTERNTEAFF.

In its sample, this clonotype was seen a few times. The chain recombines TRBV9 with TRBJ2-3, with TRBD2 as a possible D gene (6 bases). V was pared by 0 bases and J by 1 base, with 9 bases between. Germline V gives CDR1 SGDLS, CDR2 YYNGEE. The CDR3 is 15 amino acids. CDR3 loop: CASSVDGGRTDTQYF. CDR3 bases: TGTGCCAGCAGCGTAGACGGGGGTCGCACAGATACGCAGTATTTT.

This clonotype was detected many times. The chain couples TRBV7-2 to TRBJ1-2, with D maybe TRBD1 (5 bases). The V end was cut by 2 bases, the J end by 7 bases, with 11 bases between. The germline CDR1 and CDR2 sequences are SGHTA and FQGNSA. The CDR3 loop spans 13 amino acids. Here the CDR3 reads CASSLQGTAGYTF. The CDR3 DNA is TGTGCCAGCAGCTTACAGGGAACTGCTGGCTACACCTTC.